This T cell receptor beta chain was sequenced for a study of breast tumors, draining lymph nodes, adjacent tissues listed by TCRdb under 2016. At the level of the whole study: The study compared TCR beta repertoires across tumor, adjacent nontumor tissue and axillary lymph nodes from breast cancer patients. The study aimed to assess the relationships and possible T-cell exchange between tumor, surrounding tissue and draining lymph node repertoires in human breast cancer.

Sequencing relied on an Illumina HiSeq 2000. TCR beta chain libraries were generated by multiplex PCR amplification. The amplified TCR beta chain products were analyzed by high-throughput sequencing. TCRdb handled the public reads itself, with Q25 trimming in fastp and clone calling in MiXCR, and kept productive beta chains. Every entry covers one CDR3 protein and lists the most common genes and DNA from its rows. This sample holds 70,000 to 95,000 distinct CDR3 sequences; roughly a fifth were observed only once. Around 2.4% of the sample is held by the ten biggest clonotypes. CDR1 and CDR2 are drawn from the germline V gene: MNHEY, SVGAGI. V trim: 8 bases; J trim: 6 bases; unmatched bases: 4. The CDR3 holds 13 amino acids from the cysteine to the phenylalanine. CDR3 DNA only is kept here, 39 bases in frame from base 1. The axillary draining lymph nodes of breast cancer patients were the source of the lymph node samples.

The sample holds many counts of this clonotype. Its antigen is not yet known. Base qualities are not at hand, and no much larger clone is one base apart. The full study reports these points: Tumor T-cell repertoires showed less diversity than lymph node repertoires and more diversity than nontumor tissue repertoires, and tumor T-cell repertoires showed preferential V and J gene usage. The conclusion that tumor T cells originate in lymph nodes was presented as consistent with a hypothesis rather than as directly demonstrated. The similarity between tumor and nontumor tissue repertoires was significantly greater in luminal-like breast cancer than in basal-like breast cancer. The data were considered consistent with the idea that most tumor T cells come from the lymph node and then expand in tumor tissue.

Sample: axillary lymph node tissue. This receptor was obtained from a female donor with breast cancer. Some clones in this sample may be carry-over from other donors' samples. The V and J genes are TRBV6-5 and TRBJ1-4; 9 central nucleotides agree with TRBD1. The nucleotides are TGTGCCAGCTGGACAGGGGCGGATGAAAAACTGTTTTTT. It translates to CASWTGADEKLFF.